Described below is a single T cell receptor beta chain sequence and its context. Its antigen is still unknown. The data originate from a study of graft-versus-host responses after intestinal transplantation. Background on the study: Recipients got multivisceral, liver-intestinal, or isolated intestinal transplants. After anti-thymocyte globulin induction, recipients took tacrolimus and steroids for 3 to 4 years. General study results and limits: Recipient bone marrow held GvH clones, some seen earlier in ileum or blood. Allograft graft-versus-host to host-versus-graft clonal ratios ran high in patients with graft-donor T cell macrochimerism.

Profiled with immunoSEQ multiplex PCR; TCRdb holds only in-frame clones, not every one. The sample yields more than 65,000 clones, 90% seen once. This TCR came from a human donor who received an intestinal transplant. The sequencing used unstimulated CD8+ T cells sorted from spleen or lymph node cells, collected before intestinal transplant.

CDR3 protein: CASSSTTYQLFF. The CDR3 region has the DNA TGTGCCAGCAGCTCCACCACATACCAACTGTTTTTT. The V gene is TRBV11-2, the J gene TRBJ1-4; D uncertain. Per germline, CDR1 SGHAT and CDR2 FQNNGV. Between the trimmed V and J ends, which lost 4 bases and 12 bases, there was a span of 12 bases. The CDR3 is 12 residues long. Using reference TRBV11-2 and TRBJ1-4 for the parts outside the CDR3, the full variable domain is EAGVAQSPRYKIIEKRQSVAFWCNPISGHATLYWYQQILGQGPKLLIQFQNNGVVDDSQLPKDRFSAERLKGVDSTLKIQPAKLEDSAVYLCASSSTTYQLFFGSGTQLSVL.